The 29 T cell receptor beta chains below all came from one sample that was sequenced in a study of cytomegalovirus exposure and HLA in healthy donors. Use of 60 Vbeta and 13 Jbeta primers characterized the PCR. Method: immunoSEQ multiplex PCR; TCRdb's copy keeps in-frame clones and lacks some. Of roughly 180,000 clones detected, around 85% appear once; the ten largest clones hold about 9.3%. Sequenced material: PBMCs. Receptor source: a man younger than 35 in good health and CMV-seropositive.

This chain joins TRBV5-4 and TRBJ2-5; 8 bases map to TRBD2. The end of the DNA fits TRBJ2-7 better, so the J call may be wrong. The CDR3 covers 16 residues. The V gene's germline CDR1 is SGHNT and CDR2 YYREEE (reference sequence). The CDR3 protein is CASSLVRGALSYEQYF. The CDR3 bases are TGTGCCAGCAGCTTGGTGCGGGGGGCTCTATCCTACGAGCAGTACTTC.

There are many counts of this clone. V and J are TRBV5-4 and TRBJ2-3; 14 nucleotides agree with TRBD2. CDR3 length: 16 amino acids. The germline CDR1 and CDR2 sequences are SGHNT and YYREEE (reference sequence). The V segment lost 4 bases and the J segment 3 bases; nucleotides outside the gene matches: 4. CDR3 sequence (DNA): TGTGCCAGCAGCGGGGGACTAGCGGGGGTAACAGATACGCAGTATTTT. It encodes CASSGGLAGVTDTQYF.

V is TRBV23-1 and J is TRBJ1-5; TRBD1 is a possible D gene (5 bases). TRBV23-1 is recorded as an ORF, its role being uncertain. V lost 0 bases to trimming and J lost 4 bases, with 13 bases between them. This CDR3 contains 16 residues. Written as DNA, the CDR3 is TGCGCCAGCAGTCAATCGCCCCCCAAGGGGAATCAGCCCCAGCATTTT. Residues: CASSQSPPKGNQPQHF.

About this clone: The junction and the germline gene differ at one end; a read error may be behind it. This chain links TRBV7-9 with TRBJ2-7, with D unclear. In germline, CDR1 is SEHNR, CDR2 FQNEAQ (reference sequence). This CDR3 is built from 12 residues. The chain's CDR3 is CSSSLVEWEQYF. As DNA, the CDR3 is TGTTCCAGCAGCTTAGTTGAGTGGGAGCAGTACTTC.

Only one count was recorded for this clone. This chain uses TRBV5-6 with TRBJ1-6; 7 positions agree with TRBD1. The CDR3 is made up of 15 amino acids. V lost 4 bases, J lost 8 bases, and 9 bases stayed unmatched. Looked up from germline, CDR1 is SGHDT and CDR2 is YYEEEE. CDR3 loop: CASSPAPGGHSPLHF. The CDR3 region has the DNA TGTGCCAGCAGCCCCGCCCCAGGGGGTCATTCACCCCTCCACTTT. Full variable domain (missing parts from reference TRBV5-6 and TRBJ1-6): DAGVTQSPTHLIKTRGQQVTLRCSPKSGHDTVSWYQQALGQGPQFIFQYYEEEERQRGNFPDRFSGHQFPNYSSELNVNALLLGDSALYLCASSPAPGGHSPLHFGNGTRLTVT.

This chain links TRBV5-1 with TRBJ2-3; 15 bases line up with TRBD2. V lost 5 bases and J lost 1; bases outside the gene matches: 8. This CDR3 has 18 amino acids. Germline V gene lookup returns CDR1 SGHRS and CDR2 YFSETQ. CDR3 sequence: CASSPGLAGGPGTDTQYF. The CDR3 DNA reads TGCGCCAGCAGTCCCGGACTAGCGGGGGGGCCGGGCACAGATACGCAGTATTTT.

This sequence joins TRBV4-1 and TRBJ2-7, with 10 nucleotides matching TRBD1. The CDR3 loop spans 17 amino acids. With V trimmed by 1 base and J by 4 bases, 10 bases remained unmatched. Germline assignment: CDR1 MGHRA and CDR2 YSYEKL. The CDR3 spells CASSQVSGQGKRYEQYF. The CDR3 DNA reads as TGCGCCAGCAGCCAAGTGTCGGGACAGGGGAAAAGGTACGAGCAGTACTTC.

The V gene is TRBV19, the J gene TRBJ2-3; 11 bases align to TRBD2. There are 17 residues in the CDR3. CDR1 is LNHDA, CDR2 SQIVND, per germline (reference sequence). V lost 3 bases to trimming and J lost 3 bases; unmatched junction nucleotides: 8. The CDR3 sequence: CASSIPPPSGGTDTQYF. CDR3 bases: TGTGCCAGTAGTATCCCTCCACCTAGCGGGGGGACAGATACGCAGTATTTT.

CDR3 region: CASSLRLATNEKLFF. In DNA form, the CDR3 reads TGTGCCAGCAGCTTAAGACTTGCAACTAATGAAAAACTGTTTTTT. This chain links TRBV7-9 with TRBJ1-4; D is unresolved. Germline assignment: CDR1 SEHNR and CDR2 FQNEAQ (reference sequence). V lost 2 bases to trimming and J lost 0 bases, with 7 bases between them. The CDR3 spans 15 residues.

The rearrangement joins TRBV7-9 to TRBJ2-3; TRBD2 matches at 10 bases. From germline, CDR1 is SEHNR and CDR2 FQNEAQ (reference sequence). Trimming took 3 bases from V and 3 from J; bases not matched to a gene: 12. The CDR3 runs 18 residues. The CDR3 protein is CASSFLGGTSEKTDTQYF. The CDR3 coding sequence is TGTGCCAGCAGCTTTTTAGGGGGGACTAGCGAGAAAACAGATACGCAGTATTTT.

CDR3: CASSPGLAGGTDEQFF. The DNA for the CDR3 is TGTGCCAGCAGCCCGGGACTAGCGGGAGGCACGGATGAGCAGTTCTTC. This chain joins TRBV7-9 and TRBJ2-1, with 15 bases aligning to TRBD2. This CDR3 has 16 residues. V trimming: 5 bases; J trimming: 8 bases; junction bases outside the gene matches: 7. Germline loops: CDR1 SEHNR, CDR2 FQNEAQ (reference sequence).

This sequence joins TRBV7-9 and TRBJ1-4; no definite D call. Trimming left V 5 bases short and J 4 bases short, with 14 bases between. Germline V gene lookup returns CDR1 SEHNR and CDR2 FQNEAQ (reference sequence). The CDR3 loop spans 15 amino acids. CDR3 protein: CASSDRELHNEKLFF. The DNA for the CDR3 is TGTGCCAGCAGCGATCGGGAATTACATAATGAAAAACTGTTTTTT.

In this sample, this clone turned up a few times. The chain recombines TRBV28 with TRBJ1-3; D is uncertain. The CDR3 covers 14 residues. Trimming removed 2 bases from V and 2 bases from J, with 7 bases in between. CDR1 MDHEN and CDR2 SYDVKM come from the germline V gene. CDR3 bases: TGTGCCAGCAGTTTAAACGGAGCTGGAAACACCATATATTTT. It codes for CASSLNGAGNTIYF.

The chain recombines TRBV30 with TRBJ2-2, with D tentatively TRBD2 (5 bases). This CDR3 has 13 amino acids. Germline-derived CDR1 and CDR2 are GTSNPN and SVGIG (reference sequence). Trimming cost V 6 bases and J 7 bases, with 15 bases left between them. The CDR3 DNA is TGTGCCTGCCCCCGACTAATTGGCGGGGAGCTGTTTTTT. Translation gives CACPRLIGGELFF.

V gene TRBV7-9 combines with J gene TRBJ1-1; D unclear. Germline V CDR1 and CDR2: SEHNR, FQNEAQ (reference sequence). Trimming pared 5 bases from V and 2 bases from J, leaving 9 bases between. This CDR3 contains 13 residues. In DNA form, the CDR3 reads TGTGCCAGCAGCCGTACACCTAACACTGAAGCTTTCTTT. This encodes CASSRTPNTEAFF.

This rearrangement joins TRBV29-1 to TRBJ2-2; a weak D match, TRBD1 (5 bases). CDR3 size: 14 residues. CDR1 is SQVTM, CDR2 ANQGSEA, per germline. Trimming cost V 6 bases and J 2 bases, with 13 bases left between them. The CDR3 sequence: CSVQTVSNTGELFF. The DNA for the CDR3 is TGCAGCGTGCAGACAGTTTCAAACACCGGGGAGCTGTTTTTT.

The chain uses TRBV19 and TRBJ2-5, with 11 nucleotides matching TRBD2. Trimming cost V 3 bases and J 2 bases; bases outside gene matches: 8. The CDR3 consists of 17 residues. The germline V gene encodes CDR1 LNHDA and CDR2 SQIVND (reference sequence). In nucleotides, the CDR3 is TGTGCCAGTAGTATGTGGTTAGCGGGGGGGTCGCAAGAGACCCAGTACTTC. Residues: CASSMWLAGGSQETQYF.

CDR3 in amino acids: CASSLVPQGAQGYTF. The CDR3, as DNA: TGTGCCAGCAGCTTAGTGCCCCAGGGGGCGCAGGGCTACACCTTC. The chain is built from TRBV11-2 and TRBJ1-2; 8 bases agree with TRBD1. This CDR3 is 15 amino acids long. Germline-derived CDR1 and CDR2 are SGHAT and FQNNGV. J was trimmed by 8 bases and V by 1 base; bases with no gene match: 9.

CDR3 DNA sequence: TGTGCCATCAGTGAGTCCCCAGTCAGGGCGAACACCGGGGAGCTGTTTTTT. Translation: CAISESPVRANTGELFF. The chain joins TRBV10-3 to TRBJ2-2; D is perhaps TRBD1 (5 bases). V was clipped by 0 bases and J by 0 bases, with 11 bases between them. CDR3 length: 17 residues. CDR1 and CDR2 from the germline V gene are ENHRY and SYGVKD.

The chain employs TRBV4-1 and TRBJ2-5, with a possible D match to TRBD2 (5 bases). The CDR3 consists of 18 residues. Trimming removed 4 bases at V and 8 bases at J, with 29 bases between. CDR1 and CDR2 (germline): MGHRA, YSYEKL. DNA of the CDR3: TGCGCCAGCAGCCCCCTACGTAGGGAAACGGCTGGTCCGGGAACCCAGTACTTC. This translates into CASSPLRRETAGPGTQYF.

As for this clone: The same CDR3 also results from other DNA sequences found in this sample. The chain combines TRBV5-1 with TRBJ1-2; 9 nucleotides match TRBD1. J gave up 7 bases and V 5 bases, and 3 bases lay outside the gene matches. The length of the CDR3 is 12 residues. Germline CDR1 is SGHRS and CDR2 is YFSETQ. The CDR3 reads CASSQDRGGYTF. As DNA, the CDR3 is TGCGCCAGCAGTCAGGACAGGGGTGGCTACACCTTC.

This clone was recorded a few times. This sequence joins TRBV7-9 and TRBJ2-7; D gene unclear. The CDR3 covers 15 residues. With 5 bases removed from V and 0 bases from J, the gap between germline ends came to 14 bases. Germline assignment: CDR1 SEHNR and CDR2 FQNEAQ (reference sequence). The CDR3 region has the DNA TGTGCCAGCAGCCGAGACTGGAGAAGCTCCTACGAGCAGTACTTC. Translated, it gives CASSRDWRSSYEQYF.

The gene calls are TRBV11-2 and TRBJ2-5; TRBD2 matches at 7 bases. The junction had 8 bases not matched to a gene; V was cut back by 6 bases and J by 1 base. Germline V lookup: CDR1 SGHAT, CDR2 FQNNGV. The CDR3 consists of 15 residues. CDR3 residues: CASSSAGWAQETQYF. DNA for the CDR3: TGTGCCAGCAGTTCAGCGGGGTGGGCCCAAGAGACCCAGTACTTC.

CDR3 in DNA: TGTGCCAGCAGCTCCCGATCGACAGGGAACACTGAAGCTTTCTTT. This gives the protein CASSSRSTGNTEAFF. The chain uses TRBV7-2 and TRBJ1-1, with D possibly TRBD1 on 6 matching bases. Trimming pared 4 bases from V and 1 base from J, leaving 13 bases between. Germline CDR1 reads SGHTA; CDR2 reads FQGNSA. The CDR3 runs to 15 residues.

The chain couples TRBV18 to TRBJ1-5; 7 bases agree with TRBD1. The CDR3 has 16 residues. V trimming: 3 bases; J trimming: 5 bases; junction bases outside the gene matches: 10. CDR1 is KGHSH and CDR2 is LQKENI in the germline V gene. The CDR3, as DNA: TGTGCCAGCTCACCCAGCCGGACAGGTTGGGATCAGCCCCAGCATTTT. This encodes CASSPSRTGWDQPQHF.

This sequence joins TRBV5-4 and TRBJ1-6; 7 nucleotides agree with TRBD1. In germline, CDR1 is SGHNT, CDR2 YYREEE (reference sequence). V lost 4 bases to trimming and J lost 0 bases; unmatched junction nucleotides: 4. The CDR3 runs 16 residues. CDR3 in DNA: TGTGCCAGCAGCACACGACAGGGCTCCTATAATTCACCCCTCCACTTT. Amino acids: CASSTRQGSYNSPLHF.

The V gene is TRBV30, the J gene TRBJ1-4, with 8 positions matching TRBD1. Germline V gene sequence: CDR1 GTSNPN, CDR2 SVGIG (reference sequence). This CDR3 is 12 amino acids long. The CDR3, as DNA: TGTGCTGTGGGCAGGGGGCGGGAAAAACTGTTTTTT. Its protein is CAVGRGREKLFF.

The rearrangement links TRBV19 to TRBJ1-2, with 7 bases lining up with TRBD1. The germline V gene encodes CDR1 LNHDA and CDR2 SQIVND (reference sequence). The CDR3 runs 16 residues. J was trimmed by 2 bases and V by 7 bases; bases with no gene match: 13. CDR3 nucleotides: TGTGCCAGTACCCATTACCCCTCACAGGGGAACTATGGCTACACCTTC. Translating gives CASTHYPSQGNYGYTF.

In this sample, this clone turned up once. CDR3 sequence: CASSDQRTEKNTEAFF. As DNA, the CDR3 is TGTGCCAGCAGTGACCAAAGGACAGAGAAGAACACTGAAGCTTTCTTT. The chain is built from TRBV6-4 and TRBJ1-1; possibly TRBD1 for D (6 bases). CDR1 MRHNA and CDR2 SNTAGT come from the germline V gene. This CDR3 spans 16 amino acids. Trimming took off 2 bases at V and 1 base at J, with 14 bases between the two ends.